The 18 T cell receptor beta chains in this list originate from one sample, sequenced in a study of cytomegalovirus exposure and HLA in healthy donors. The PCR made use of 60 Vbeta and 13 Jbeta primers. Sequencing used immunoSEQ multiplex PCR; TCRdb keeps in-frame clones, though not all of them. The data hold around 90,000 clones, with around 85% observed a single time. Input material: PBMCs. These receptors all stem from a man aged 40-49 years in good health and CMV-seropositive.

This chain connects TRBV11-2 to TRBJ1-6; D is undetermined. The CDR3 covers 12 residues. CDR1 SGHAT and CDR2 FQNNGV come from the germline V gene. Trimming removed 6 bases at V and 5 bases at J, with 5 bases between. This CDR3 reads CASRPDNSPLHF. The CDR3 DNA follows: TGTGCCAGCAGACCAGATAATTCACCCCTCCACTTT.

This chain connects TRBV9 to TRBJ2-2; D might be TRBD2 (6 bases). V was cut by 1 base and J by 1 base, with 11 bases left in between. The CDR3 consists of 16 residues. The germline gives CDR1 SGDLS, CDR2 YYNGEE. DNA of the CDR3: TGTGCCAGCAGCGTATTTGGCGGGAAGAACACCGGGGAGCTGTTTTTT. Translating it yields CASSVFGGKNTGELFF.

The CDR3 reads CASNREGNTGELFF. The CDR3 nucleotides read TGCGCCAGCAATAGGGAGGGGAACACCGGGGAGCTGTTTTTT. The genes are TRBV5-1 and TRBJ2-2; TRBD2 matches 7 bases. The V gene's germline CDR1 is SGHRS and CDR2 YFSETQ. V was pared by 6 bases and J by 1 base, with 3 bases of the junction left unmatched. The CDR3 covers 14 residues.

This clone was found a few times. The V and J genes are TRBV6-5 and TRBJ1-6; D may be TRBD1 (5 bases). Per the germline V gene, CDR1 is MNHEY and CDR2 is SVGAGI. This CDR3 contains 14 residues. V lost 6 bases and J 7 bases, leaving 13 bases between the germline ends. CDR3 residues: CASRGTEANSPLHF. The CDR3 bases are TGTGCCAGCAGAGGGACTGAGGCAAATTCACCCCTCCACTTT.

The rearrangement joins TRBV29-1 to TRBJ1-5; 9 bases align to TRBD1. V was pared by 1 base and J by 2 bases, with 12 bases of the junction left unmatched. The CDR3 length is 18 residues. CDR1 SQVTM and CDR2 ANQGSEA come from the germline V gene. The DNA for the CDR3 is TGCAGCGTTGAAGTAAGGGGGAAGGGACAGGGTGGCAATCAGCCCCAGCATTTT. It codes for CSVEVRGKGQGGNQPQHF.

This clone came up once. This chain connects TRBV15 to TRBJ2-7; possible D gene TRBD1, 5 bases. This CDR3 has 15 amino acids. Germline CDR1 is LNHNV and CDR2 is YYDKDF (reference sequence). Trimming pared 0 bases from V and 3 bases from J, leaving 12 bases between. CDR3 residues: CATSRDPTRDYEQYF. The CDR3 nucleotides are TGTGCCACCAGCAGAGATCCAACCAGGGACTACGAGCAGTACTTC.

The genes are TRBV14 and TRBJ2-1, with 8 positions matching TRBD1. Germline-derived CDR1 and CDR2 are SGHDN and FVKESK. This CDR3 region has 13 residues. Trimming took 2 bases from V and 14 from J; bases not matched to a gene: 8. CDR3 sequence: CASSQFSRDRKFF. CDR3 in DNA: TGTGCCAGCAGCCAATTTAGCCGGGACAGGAAGTTCTTC. Looking up the rest from reference TRBV14 and TRBJ2-1 gives the full variable domain: EAGVTQFPSHSVIEKGQTVTLRCDPISGHDNLYWYRRVMGKEIKFLLHFVKESKQDESGMPNNRFLAERTGGTYSTLKVQPAELEDSGVYFCASSQFSRDRKFFGPGTRLTVL.

The chain combines TRBV18 with TRBJ1-2; 7 bases map to TRBD1. There are 13 residues in the CDR3. Germline V gives CDR1 KGHSH, CDR2 LQKENI. Losses at the gene ends were 5 bases for V and 8 bases for J; bases not matched to a gene: 8. The DNA of the CDR3 is TGTGCCAGCTCAGGAGGGGGCCCCCGCGGCTACACCTTC. It encodes CASSGGGPRGYTF.

The V call is TRBV5-6, the J call TRBJ2-1; the match to TRBD2 covers 7 bases. The junction had 5 bases not matched to a gene; V was cut back by 0 bases and J by 5 bases. Looked up from germline, CDR1 is SGHDT and CDR2 is YYEEEE. The CDR3 runs to 15 residues. CDR3 amino acids: CASSLGLAAHNEQFF. In nucleotides, the CDR3 is TGTGCCAGCAGCTTGGGTCTAGCGGCCCACAATGAGCAGTTCTTC.

This clone has a single count. The rearrangement joins TRBV6-6 to TRBJ1-2, with 9 bases fitting TRBD1. This CDR3 spans 14 amino acids. Germline CDR1 MNHNY, CDR2 SVGAGI (reference sequence). V was clipped by 9 bases and J by 7 bases; unmatched bases: 12. The CDR3, as DNA: TGTGCCAGTAGTCCGGGACAGGGCAGCGGTGGCTACACCTTC. Translation: CASSPGQGSGGYTF.

The chain has TRBV2 and TRBJ2-3; 9 bases match TRBD2. Germline CDR1 reads SNHLY; CDR2 reads FYNNEI. The junction had 9 bases not matched to a gene; V was cut back by 5 bases and J by 0 bases. CDR3 length: 17 residues. CDR3 in amino acids: CASSSPVTSGSTDTQYF. The DNA for the CDR3 is TGTGCCAGCAGTTCCCCCGTGACTAGCGGTAGCACAGATACGCAGTATTTT.

The chain carries TRBV18 and TRBJ2-3, with 9 bases that match TRBD2. Germline V CDR1 and CDR2: KGHSH, LQKENI. V lost 3 bases and J lost 6; bases outside the gene matches: 4. The CDR3 runs 14 residues. The CDR3 region is CASSPSGSQDTQYF. As DNA, the CDR3 is TGTGCCAGCTCACCTAGCGGGAGTCAGGATACGCAGTATTTT.

This clone appeared a few times. The V gene is TRBV5-5, the J gene TRBJ2-7; 7 nucleotides agree with TRBD1. There are 14 residues in the CDR3. Trimming cost V 0 bases and J 6 bases; bases outside gene matches: 6. Germline CDR1 reads SGHKS; CDR2 reads YYEKEE (reference sequence). CDR3 in DNA: TGTGCCAGCAGCTTGGGGGGACAGCGACCCGAGCAGTACTTC. Protein product: CASSLGGQRPEQYF.

The chain couples TRBV5-4 to TRBJ2-1; 11 bases align to TRBD2. J was trimmed by 6 bases and V by 0 bases; bases with no gene match: 5. Per the germline V gene, CDR1 is SGHNT and CDR2 is YYREEE (reference sequence). This CDR3 has 16 residues. The CDR3 nucleotides read TGTGCCAGCAGCTTGGAAGGACTAGCGGGCACCAATGAGCAGTTCTTC. It encodes CASSLEGLAGTNEQFF.

This chain connects TRBV18 to TRBJ1-6; 9 bases agree with TRBD1. The CDR3 totals 16 residues. Germline CDR1 is KGHSH and CDR2 is LQKENI. V shed 4 bases, J shed 6 bases, and the junction held 7 bases outside the gene matches. CDR3 residues: CASSQQGAGGNSPLHF. DNA of the CDR3: TGTGCCAGCTCACAACAGGGGGCTGGCGGTAATTCACCCCTCCACTTT.

The rearrangement joins TRBV27 to TRBJ2-5; no clear D gene. Trimming cost V 7 bases and J 2 bases, with 11 bases left between them. Germline values: CDR1 MNHEY, CDR2 SMNVEV (reference sequence). The CDR3 is 13 amino acids. The CDR3 coding sequence is TGTGCCAGCAAAAGAAAGCAACAAGAGACCCAGTACTTC. Encoded protein: CASKRKQQETQYF.

The chain links TRBV4-1 to TRBJ2-1; tentatively, D is TRBD2 (6 bases). Germline V gene lookup returns CDR1 MGHRA and CDR2 YSYEKL. The CDR3 runs to 17 residues. Trimming stripped 0 bases from V and 2 bases from J, with 14 bases between. DNA for the CDR3: TGCGCCAGCAGCCAAGATCCCGGGGGAGTCCCCTACAATGAGCAGTTCTTC. Protein: CASSQDPGGVPYNEQFF.

The chain combines TRBV11-2 with TRBJ2-2, with 11 bases aligning to TRBD2. CDR1 and CDR2 from the germline V gene are SGHAT and FQNNGV. CDR3 size: 16 residues. Trimming cost V 5 bases and J 1 base; bases outside gene matches: 3. The CDR3: CASSRLAGKNTGELFF. CDR3 bases: TGTGCCAGCAGCCGACTAGCGGGGAAGAACACCGGGGAGCTGTTTTTT.